The rows below give T cell receptor beta chains drawn from one sample of a study of shared clonotypes between healthy human individuals. Assay: immunoSEQ multiplex PCR; the TCRdb copy retains only in-frame clones and omits some. The profile shows some 1 million clones, around 75% of them singletons. Sequencing was carried out using memory CD4+ T cells sorted from blood. Source of these receptors: a man younger than 30 in good health. The CDR3 runs from the conserved cysteine through the conserved F or W. Only some rows state a clone size, as once, few, many or a class for expanded clones.

j_call clone_size v_call cdr3_aa
TRBJ1-4 - TRBV7-9 CASSKDSSSRERPNEKLFF
TRBJ1-4 - TRBV30 CAWSAGGAGKLFF
TRBJ1-2 - TRBV7-9 CASSLGQGNANYGYTF
TRBJ2-7 - TRBV5-5 CASSLAGARTLTYEQYF
TRBJ2-7 few TRBV2 CASSGTHTTYEQYF
TRBJ2-7 - TRBV29-1 CSVGFLSFYEQYF
- - TRBV6-1 CASSEQGGRYEQYF
TRBJ2-3 - TRBV9 CASSVRADTQYF
TRBJ2-7 - TRBV18 CASSPAQPGTGRYEQYF
TRBJ2-7 - TRBV7-2 CASSLVGVSSYEQYF
TRBJ2-3 - TRBV10-3 CAISDGRGNADTQYF
TRBJ2-3 - TRBV19 CASTGLAGSGTDTQYF
TRBJ1-5 - TRBV10-3 CAVSTGDNQPQHF
TRBJ2-5 - TRBV6-1 CASRSLGEGTQYF